This T cell receptor beta chain was retrieved from a study of T cell repertoires in cytomegalovirus infection. The overall study: Public signatures in TCR beta pointed to CMV infection and matching HLA type. Study-level results: Public TCR beta family frequency separated CMV-and-HLA carriers, including in an independent cohort. Clonotype analysis showed dominance of the ex vivo response by HLA-C-restricted CMV-specific TCR beta clonotypes.

Notes on this clonotype: Its antigen remains unknown.

Each CDR3 protein is one row after TCRdb ran MiXCR on the reads. The repertoire holds approximately 100,000 distinct CDR3 sequences, with under 30% as singletons. Germline V gene sequence: CDR1 KGHDR, CDR2 SFDVKD. The CDR3 totals 15 residues. The junction had 2 bases not matched to a gene; V was cut back by 1 base and J by 5 bases. The receptor's source is a human donor in good health (CMV status not recorded). Some clones in this sample may be carry-over from other donors' samples. The rearrangement links TRBV24-1 to TRBJ2-3; 10 bases are a match to TRBD2. The material sequenced was CD8+ T cells from cultured PBMCs, taken from culture after CMV antigen stimulation. The CDR3 here is CATSDLRTSGDTQYF. The CDR3 DNA follows: TGTGCCACCAGTGATTTACGGACTAGCGGAGATACGCAGTATTTT.